This T cell receptor beta chain was recovered during a study of blood T cell repertoires in COVID-19. Trimming cost V 7 bases and J 6 bases; bases outside gene matches: 8. The CDR3 contains 15 residues. Germline-derived CDR1 and CDR2 are SGHTA and FQGNSA. Using immunoSEQ multiplex PCR, the repertoire was profiled, and TCRdb retains in-frame clones only, with some absent. Among some 100,000 clones listed, roughly 85% were seen once. Material for sequencing was peripheral blood. The source is a woman aged 55-75 years with acute or convalescent COVID-19. The gene calls are TRBV7-2 and TRBJ1-4; 10 positions agree with TRBD1. The CDR3 DNA sequence: TGTGCCAGCACCGTTACGGGGACAGGGGATGAAAAACTGTTTTTT. Its translation: CASTVTGTGDEKLFF. Filled out from reference TRBV7-2 and TRBJ1-4, the complete variable domain reads GAGVSQSPSNKVTEKGKDVELRCDPISGHTALYWYRQSLGQGLEFLIYFQGNSAPDKSGLPSDRFSAERTGGSVSTLTIQRTQQEDSAVYLCASTVTGTGDEKLFFGSGTQLSVL.